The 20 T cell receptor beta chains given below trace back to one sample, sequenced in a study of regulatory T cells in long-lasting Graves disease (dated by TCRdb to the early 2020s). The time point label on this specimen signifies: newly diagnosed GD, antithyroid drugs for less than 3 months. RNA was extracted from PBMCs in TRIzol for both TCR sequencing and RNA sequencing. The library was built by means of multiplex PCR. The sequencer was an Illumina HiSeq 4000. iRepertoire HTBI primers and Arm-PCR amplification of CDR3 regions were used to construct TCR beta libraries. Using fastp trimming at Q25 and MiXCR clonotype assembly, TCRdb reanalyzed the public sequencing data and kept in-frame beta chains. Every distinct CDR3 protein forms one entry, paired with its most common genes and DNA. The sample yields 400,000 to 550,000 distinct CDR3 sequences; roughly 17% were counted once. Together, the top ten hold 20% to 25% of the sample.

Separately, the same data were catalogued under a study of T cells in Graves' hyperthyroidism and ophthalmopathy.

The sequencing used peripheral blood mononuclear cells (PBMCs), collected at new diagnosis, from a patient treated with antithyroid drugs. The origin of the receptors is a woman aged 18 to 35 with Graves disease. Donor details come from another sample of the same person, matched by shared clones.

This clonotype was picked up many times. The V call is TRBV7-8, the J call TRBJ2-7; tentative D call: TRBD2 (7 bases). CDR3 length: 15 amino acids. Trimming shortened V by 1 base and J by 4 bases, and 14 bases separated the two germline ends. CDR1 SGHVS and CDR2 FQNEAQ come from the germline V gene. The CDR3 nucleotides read TGTGCCAGCAGCTTAGTGTCAGGGGAGGGATACGAGCAGTACTTC. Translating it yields CASSLVSGEGYEQYF.

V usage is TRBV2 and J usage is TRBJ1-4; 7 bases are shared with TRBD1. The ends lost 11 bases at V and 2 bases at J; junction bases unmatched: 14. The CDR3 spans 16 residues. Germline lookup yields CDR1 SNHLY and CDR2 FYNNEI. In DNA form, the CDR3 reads TGTGCCCGCCATCCTAGGGGGCTCTCTACTAATGAAAAACTGTTTTTT. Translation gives CARHPRGLSTNEKLFF.

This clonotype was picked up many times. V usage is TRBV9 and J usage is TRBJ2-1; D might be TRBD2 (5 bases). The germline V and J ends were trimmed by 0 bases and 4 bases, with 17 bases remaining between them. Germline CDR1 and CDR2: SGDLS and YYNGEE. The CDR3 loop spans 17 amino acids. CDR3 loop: CASSVGLADNRYNEQFF. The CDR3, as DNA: TGTGCCAGCAGCGTAGGGCTAGCAGACAATAGGTACAATGAGCAGTTCTTC.

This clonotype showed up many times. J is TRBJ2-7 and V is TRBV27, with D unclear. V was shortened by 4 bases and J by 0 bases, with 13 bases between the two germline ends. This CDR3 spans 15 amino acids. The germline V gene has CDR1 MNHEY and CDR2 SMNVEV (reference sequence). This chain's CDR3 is CASSSLLVPSYEQYF. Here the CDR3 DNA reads TGTGCCAGCAGTTCCCTCCTAGTCCCCTCCTACGAGCAGTACTTC.

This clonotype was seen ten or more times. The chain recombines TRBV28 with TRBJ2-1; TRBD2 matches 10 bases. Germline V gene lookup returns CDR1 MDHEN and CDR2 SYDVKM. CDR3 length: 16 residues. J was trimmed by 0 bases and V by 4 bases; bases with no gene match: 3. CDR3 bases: TGTGCCAGCAGTTCGACTAGCGGGCTCTCCTACAATGAGCAGTTCTTC. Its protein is CASSSTSGLSYNEQFF.

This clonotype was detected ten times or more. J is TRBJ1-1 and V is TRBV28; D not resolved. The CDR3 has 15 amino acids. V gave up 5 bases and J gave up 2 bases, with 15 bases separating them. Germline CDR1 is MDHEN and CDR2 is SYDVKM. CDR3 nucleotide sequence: TGTGCCAGCAGTCTGGGGTTTGTCCTAAACACTGAAGCTTTCTTT. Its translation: CASSLGFVLNTEAFF.

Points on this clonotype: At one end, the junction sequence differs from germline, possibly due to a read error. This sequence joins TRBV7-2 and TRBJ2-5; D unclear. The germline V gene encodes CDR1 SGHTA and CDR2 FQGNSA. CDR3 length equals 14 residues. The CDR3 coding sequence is TGTGCCAGCGGCTTAGTGATAAACCAAGAGACCCAGTACTTC. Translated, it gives CASGLVINQETQYF.

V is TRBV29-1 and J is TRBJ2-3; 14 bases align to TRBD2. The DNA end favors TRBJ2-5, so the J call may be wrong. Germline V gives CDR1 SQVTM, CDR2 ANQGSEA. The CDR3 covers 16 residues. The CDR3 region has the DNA TGCAGCGTTCCTGGTGGGACTAGCGGGAGCAGGGAGACCCAGTACTTC. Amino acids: CSVPGGTSGSRETQYF.

In DNA form, the CDR3 reads TGCAGTGCTAGAGAAGGGGTAACTGAAGCTTTCTTT. Protein: CSAREGVTEAFF. The chain joins TRBV20-1 to TRBJ1-1; D may be TRBD1 (5 bases). The germline V and J ends were trimmed by 0 bases and 5 bases, with 7 bases remaining between them. Per the germline V gene, CDR1 is DFQATT and CDR2 is SNEGSKA (reference sequence). The CDR3 length is 12 residues.

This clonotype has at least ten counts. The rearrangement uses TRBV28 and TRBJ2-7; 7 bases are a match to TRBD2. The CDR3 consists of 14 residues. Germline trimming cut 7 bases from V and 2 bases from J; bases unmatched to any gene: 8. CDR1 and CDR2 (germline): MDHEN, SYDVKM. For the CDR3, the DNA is TGTGCCAGCACCGAGACTAGCCCCCCCTACGAGCAGTACTTC. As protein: CASTETSPPYEQYF.

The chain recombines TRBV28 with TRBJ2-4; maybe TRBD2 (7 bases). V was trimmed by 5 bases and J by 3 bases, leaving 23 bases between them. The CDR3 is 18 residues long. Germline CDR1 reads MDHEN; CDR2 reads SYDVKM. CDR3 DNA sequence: TGTGCCAGCAGTAGCAGTTTCGCGGGGGCGATAGGCAAAAACATTCAGTACTTC. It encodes CASSSSFAGAIGKNIQYF.

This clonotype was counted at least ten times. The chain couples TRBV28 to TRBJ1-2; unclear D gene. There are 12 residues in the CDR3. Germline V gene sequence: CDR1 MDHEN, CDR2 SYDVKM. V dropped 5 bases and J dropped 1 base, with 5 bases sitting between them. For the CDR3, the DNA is TGTGCCAGCAGTACAAATAACTATGGCTACACCTTC. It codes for CASSTNNYGYTF.

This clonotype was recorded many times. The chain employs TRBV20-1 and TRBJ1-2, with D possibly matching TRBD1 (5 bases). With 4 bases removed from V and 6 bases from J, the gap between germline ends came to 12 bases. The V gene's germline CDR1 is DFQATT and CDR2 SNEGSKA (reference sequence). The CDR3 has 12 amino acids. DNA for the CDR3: TGCAGTGCTACAGGGATGGAGCATGGCTACACCTTC. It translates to CSATGMEHGYTF.

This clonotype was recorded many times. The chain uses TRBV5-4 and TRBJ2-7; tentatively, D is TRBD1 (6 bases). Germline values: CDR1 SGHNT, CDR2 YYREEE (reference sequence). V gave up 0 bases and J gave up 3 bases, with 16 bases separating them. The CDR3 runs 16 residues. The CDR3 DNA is TGTGCCAGCAGCTTGGGGGGCCCGACAGGAGGCTACGAGCAGTACTTC. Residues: CASSLGGPTGGYEQYF.

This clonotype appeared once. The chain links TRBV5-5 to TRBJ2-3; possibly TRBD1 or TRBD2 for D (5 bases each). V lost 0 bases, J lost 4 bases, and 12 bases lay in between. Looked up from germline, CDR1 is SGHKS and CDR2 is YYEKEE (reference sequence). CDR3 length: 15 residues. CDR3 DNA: TGTGCCAGCAGCTTGGGGGGGTCCGGGGCAGATACGCAGTATTTT. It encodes CASSLGGSGADTQYF.

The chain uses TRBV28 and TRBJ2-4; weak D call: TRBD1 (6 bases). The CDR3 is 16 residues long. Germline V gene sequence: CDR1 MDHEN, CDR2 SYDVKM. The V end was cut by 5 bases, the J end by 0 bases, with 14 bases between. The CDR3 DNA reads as TGTGCCAGCAGTCAAATACAGGGTCTAGCCAAAAACATTCAGTACTTC. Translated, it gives CASSQIQGLAKNIQYF.

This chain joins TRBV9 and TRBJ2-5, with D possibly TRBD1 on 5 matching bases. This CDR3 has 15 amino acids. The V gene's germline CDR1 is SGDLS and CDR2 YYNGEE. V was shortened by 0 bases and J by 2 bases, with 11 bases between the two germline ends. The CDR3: CASSVVGAEQETQYF. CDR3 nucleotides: TGTGCCAGCAGCGTAGTAGGGGCGGAACAAGAGACCCAGTACTTC.

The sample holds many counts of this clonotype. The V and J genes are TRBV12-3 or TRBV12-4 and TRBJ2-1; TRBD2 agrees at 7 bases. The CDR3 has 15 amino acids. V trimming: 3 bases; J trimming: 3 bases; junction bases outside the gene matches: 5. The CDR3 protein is CASSFREDYYNEQFF. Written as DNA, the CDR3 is TGTGCCAGCAGTTTTCGGGAGGACTACTACAATGAGCAGTTCTTC.

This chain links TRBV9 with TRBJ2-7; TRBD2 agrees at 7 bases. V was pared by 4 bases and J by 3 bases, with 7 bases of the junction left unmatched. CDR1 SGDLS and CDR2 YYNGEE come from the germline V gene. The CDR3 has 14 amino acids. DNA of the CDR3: TGTGCCAGCAGCTTCGGACTAGAGGACTACGAGCAGTACTTC. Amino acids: CASSFGLEDYEQYF.

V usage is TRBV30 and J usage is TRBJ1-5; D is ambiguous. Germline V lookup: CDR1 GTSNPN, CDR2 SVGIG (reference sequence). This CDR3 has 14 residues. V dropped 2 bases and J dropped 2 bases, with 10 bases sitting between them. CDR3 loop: CAWSRLGGNQPQHF. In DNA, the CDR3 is TGTGCCTGGAGTAGACTTGGGGGCAATCAGCCCCAGCATTTT.